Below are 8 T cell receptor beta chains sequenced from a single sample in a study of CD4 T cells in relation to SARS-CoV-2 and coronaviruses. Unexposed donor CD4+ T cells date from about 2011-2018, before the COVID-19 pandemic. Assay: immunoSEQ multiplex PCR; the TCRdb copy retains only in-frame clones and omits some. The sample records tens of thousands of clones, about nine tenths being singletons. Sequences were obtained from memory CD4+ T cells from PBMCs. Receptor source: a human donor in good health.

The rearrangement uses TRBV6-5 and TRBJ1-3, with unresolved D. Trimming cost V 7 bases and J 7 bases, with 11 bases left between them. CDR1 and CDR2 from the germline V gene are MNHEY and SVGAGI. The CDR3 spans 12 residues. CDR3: CASTSTANTIYF. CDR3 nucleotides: TGTGCCAGCACCTCAACCGCGAACACCATATATTTT.

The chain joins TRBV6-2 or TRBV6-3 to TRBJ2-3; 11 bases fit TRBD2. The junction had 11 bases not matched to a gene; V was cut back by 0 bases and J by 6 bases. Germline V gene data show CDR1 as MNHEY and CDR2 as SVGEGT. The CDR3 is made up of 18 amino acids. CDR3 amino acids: CASSYSSELAGERDTQYF. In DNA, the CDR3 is TGTGCCAGCAGTTACTCGAGCGAACTAGCGGGAGAAAGGGATACGCAGTATTTT.

CDR3: CASSFGGESYNEQFF. In DNA, the CDR3 is TGTGCCAGCAGCTTCGGGGGAGAGTCGTACAATGAGCAGTTCTTC. This chain links TRBV7-3 with TRBJ2-1; perhaps TRBD2 as D (6 bases). The CDR3 is 15 residues long. Germline V gives CDR1 SGHTA, CDR2 FQGTGA. Trimming left V 3 bases short and J 4 bases short, with 13 bases between.

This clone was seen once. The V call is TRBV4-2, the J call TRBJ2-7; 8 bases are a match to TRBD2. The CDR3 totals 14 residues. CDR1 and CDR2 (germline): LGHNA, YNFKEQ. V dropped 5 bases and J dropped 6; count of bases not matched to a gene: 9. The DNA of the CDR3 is TGTGCCAGCAGCACACTAGCGGATCCACCCGAGCAGTACTTC. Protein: CASSTLADPPEQYF.

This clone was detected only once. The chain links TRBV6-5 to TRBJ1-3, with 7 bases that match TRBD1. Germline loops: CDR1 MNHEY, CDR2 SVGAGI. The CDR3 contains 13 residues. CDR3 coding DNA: TGTGCGGGGACAGATTTCTCTGGAAACACCATATATTTT. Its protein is CAGTDFSGNTIYF.

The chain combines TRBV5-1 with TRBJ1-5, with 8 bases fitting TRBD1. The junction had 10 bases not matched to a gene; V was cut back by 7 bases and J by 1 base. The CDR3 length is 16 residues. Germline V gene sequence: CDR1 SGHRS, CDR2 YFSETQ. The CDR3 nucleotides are TGCGCCAGCCGAACCCGGACAGGGTTAAGCAATCAGCCCCAGCATTTT. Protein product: CASRTRTGLSNQPQHF.

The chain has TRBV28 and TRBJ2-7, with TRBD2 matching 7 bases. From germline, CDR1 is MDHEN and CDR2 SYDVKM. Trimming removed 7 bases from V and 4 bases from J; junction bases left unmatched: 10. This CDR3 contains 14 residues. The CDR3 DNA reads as TGTGCCAGCACTTCGGGGACTACTCCTTACGAGCAGTACTTC. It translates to CASTSGTTPYEQYF.

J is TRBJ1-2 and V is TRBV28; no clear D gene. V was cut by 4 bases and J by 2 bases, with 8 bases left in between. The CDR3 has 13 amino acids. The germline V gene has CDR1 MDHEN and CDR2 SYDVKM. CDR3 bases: TGTGCCAGCAGTTCCCCCGTAAACTATGGCTACACCTTC. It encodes CASSSPVNYGYTF.